This T cell receptor beta chain was recorded in a study of post-analysis software for immune sequencing data. Turning to the study itself: Relapsing-remitting, secondary progressive and progressive-relapsing multiple sclerosis courses were included. Points from the study as a whole: The normalized Chao1 diversity of multiple sclerosis patients was significantly lower than that of controls. Patients had higher frequencies than controls of about five TRBV segments, including TRBV5-6, TRBV5-1 and TRBV20-1.

On this clonotype itself: Antigen unknown.

Libraries were made from TCR beta cDNA, and they carried unique molecular identifiers. TCRdb re-derived calls from the PCR reads in MiXCR, one entry per CDR3 protein. The table records approximately 150,000 distinct CDR3 sequences, approximately 30% of them present only once. The CDR3 length is 12 residues. Per germline, CDR1 ENHRY and CDR2 SYGVKD. V lost 10 bases and J lost 0, with 10 bases in between. The source is a girl between 5 and 17 years old with multiple sclerosis. The sample comprised blood. V is TRBV10-3 and J is TRBJ2-7; D is ambiguous. The CDR3 here is CATYSSSYEQYF. CDR3 coding DNA: TGTGCCACCTATTCCAGCTCCTACGAGCAGTACTTC.